These T cell receptor beta chains were read from a single sample in a study of OX40 agonist ivuxolimab in advanced cancers. Here immunoSEQ multiplex PCR was the method, and the copy in TCRdb shows in-frame clones only, minus some. The sample carries tens of thousands of clones, nearly 85% recorded once. The input for sequencing was CD4+ or CD8+ T cells sorted from blood, taken in a trial of the OX40 agonist ivuxolimab. These receptors were collected from an adult with an advanced solid tumor such as melanoma, head and neck, liver or kidney cancer. The conserved cysteine and the conserved F or W are not part of the CDR3 here. Part of the rows lack a size; the others show once, few, many or a class for expanded clones.

cdr3_aa	v_call	j_call	clone_size
ASSFQGGAYEQY	TRBV6-5	TRBJ2-7	NA
ATRGLAGDTGELF	TRBV6-5	TRBJ2-2	NA
ASKSGTQVEQY	TRBV19	TRBJ2-7	NA
ASRGQTRY	TRBV2	TRBJ2-7	NA
ASSLSIQGDNEQF	TRBV27	TRBJ2-1	NA
ASSSLPGQGVNTQY	TRBV7-2	TRBJ2-3	NA
SVPHGGGNTEAF	TRBV29-1	TRBJ1-1	once
ASGRRAF	TRBV28	TRBJ1-1	NA
ASSQTGGEETQY	TRBV5-1	TRBJ2-5	NA
ASSVREGAATEAF	TRBV9	TRBJ1-1	NA
ASSRTEHRNTIY	TRBV5-6	TRBJ1-3	large
ASRSQPQKVYNEQF	TRBV7-9	TRBJ2-1	NA
ASSGRDRGHLPNEQY	TRBV13	TRBJ2-7	NA
ASANRGEETQY	TRBV4-1	TRBJ2-5	NA
ASSPDNEQF	TRBV5-1	TRBJ2-1	NA
RGDRGF	TRBV29-1	TRBJ1-1	NA
ATSDDDDSTGNYGYT	TRBV15	TRBJ1-2	NA
ASKDSPSGELF	TRBV19	TRBJ2-2	NA
ASSDGTGGYNQPQH	TRBV2	TRBJ1-5	NA
ASSLLAGGSDTQY	TRBV9	TRBJ2-3	NA
ASSQWTGARQY	TRBV5-6	TRBJ2-3	NA
ASSLLVAGGYEQY	TRBV5-6	TRBJ2-7	once
ASSPGGGVTTEAF	TRBV11-3	TRBJ1-1	NA
ASSYPPPREGDEQY	TRBV6-6	TRBJ2-7	NA
AISESGIGNSPLH	TRBV10-3	TRBJ1-6	NA
ASSFPGELGNEQF	TRBV7-8	TRBJ2-1	NA
ASRPGQGNQPQH	TRBV27	TRBJ1-5	NA
ASSVSGGFTDTQY	TRBV9	TRBJ2-3	NA
ASSLSTPPGPQH	TRBV27	TRBJ1-5	NA
ASARAFSVHGYT	TRBV7-9	TRBJ1-2	NA
ASLGRVYQPQH	TRBV19	TRBJ1-5	NA
ASRTGGAEAF	TRBV19	TRBJ1-1	NA
ASSLFQGGVTDTQY	TRBV7-6	TRBJ2-3	few
ASSGGVGEKLF	TRBV5-1	TRBJ1-4	NA
AVAHGLNTGELF	TRBV6-5	TRBJ2-2	NA
ASPFVHLATNEKLF	TRBV7-3	TRBJ1-4	NA
ASSRGGTGLVAYEQY	TRBV4-1	TRBJ2-7	NA
SVEGAHTEAF	TRBV29-1	TRBJ1-1	once
ASSPPRAHEQY	TRBV7-9	TRBJ2-7	few
ASSHAGTSSVNQPQH	TRBV19	TRBJ1-5	NA
ASSPRLAGGPLYEQY	TRBV7-8	TRBJ2-7	NA
ASSIGPWVEQF	TRBV19	TRBJ2-1	NA
ASSPETGAFPLYGYT	TRBV7-9	TRBJ1-2	NA
ASSVGTSGTYTQY	TRBV7-2	TRBJ2-3	once
ASSLAGEQF	TRBV27	TRBJ2-1	NA
ASSVTPSGTYEQY	TRBV9	TRBJ2-7	NA
ASSSRQYNEQF	TRBV13	TRBJ2-1	NA
ASSQEGRGPDTQY	TRBV4-2	TRBJ2-3	few
ASSLPQGSGTEAF	TRBV7-9	TRBJ1-1	NA
ASSHTSGGAGETQY	TRBV9	TRBJ2-5	NA
ASTQGGAYNYGYT	TRBV9	TRBJ1-2	NA
ASSGRDTYEQY	TRBV5-5	TRBJ2-7	NA